A selection of T cell receptor beta chains follows, all from one sample in a study of CD8+ T cells in alopecia areata. Repertoires were generated with immunoSEQ multiplex PCR, while TCRdb's copy carries only in-frame clones and drops some. The sample includes 180,000 or so clones, around 49% of them seen just once. Here the sequenced sample was CD8+ T cells sorted from blood, taken at week 52, from a patient treated with tofacitinib. The receptors come from a human donor with alopecia areata. Both conserved end residues are part of each CDR3. The order of the fields is D gene, J gene, clone size, V gene, CDR3 DNA, CDR3 protein. A D gene is named only where the DNA matches it firmly. Not all rows give a size; the values are once, few, many and, for expanded clones, a class.

d_gene: .
j_gene: TRBJ1-2
abundance: .
v_gene: TRBV7-9
CDR3nt: TGTGCCAGCAGCAAAACCGCGGCCAGGATTAACTATGGCTACACCTTC
CDR3aa: CASSKTAARINYGYTF

d_gene: TRBD1
j_gene: TRBJ1-6
abundance: .
v_gene: TRBV6-5
CDR3nt: TGTGCCAGCAGGGGACAGTATAATTCACCCCTCCACTTT
CDR3aa: CASRGQYNSPLHF

d_gene: .
j_gene: TRBJ2-1
abundance: few
v_gene: TRBV29-1
CDR3nt: TGCAGCGTAGCAGCCGCGTTCAATGAGCAGTTCTTC
CDR3aa: CSVAAAFNEQFF

d_gene: .
j_gene: TRBJ2-5
abundance: .
v_gene: TRBV13
CDR3nt: TGTGCCAGCAGCTTCGGCGGGGCTGAGACCCAGTACTTC
CDR3aa: CASSFGGAETQYF

d_gene: .
j_gene: TRBJ1-1
abundance: medium-sized
v_gene: TRBV19
CDR3nt: TGTGCCAGTAGTGGCCGATGGGAGTTGAACACTGAAGCTTTCTTT
CDR3aa: CASSGRWELNTEAFF

d_gene: .
j_gene: TRBJ1-6
abundance: few
v_gene: TRBV5-6
CDR3nt: TGTGCCAGCAGCTTAGGGGGTAATTCACCCCTCCACTTT
CDR3aa: CASSLGGNSPLHF

d_gene: .
j_gene: TRBJ1-5
abundance: .
v_gene: TRBV27
CDR3nt: TGTGCCAGCAGTTTAACGCCCAAGACCCAGCCCCAGCATTTT
CDR3aa: CASSLTPKTQPQHF

d_gene: .
j_gene: TRBJ2-3
abundance: .
v_gene: TRBV12-5
CDR3nt: TGTGCTAGTGGTTTGCTGCTAGCAGATACGCAGTATTTT
CDR3aa: CASGLLLADTQYF

d_gene: .
j_gene: TRBJ1-5
abundance: once
v_gene: TRBV5-1
CDR3nt: TGCGCCAGCAGCCTGGACAGTAGCAATCAGCCCCAGCATTTT
CDR3aa: CASSLDSSNQPQHF

d_gene: TRBD2
j_gene: TRBJ2-3
abundance: few
v_gene: TRBV27
CDR3nt: TGTGCCAGCAGTTTTCGGGAGGGGAACACAGATACGCAGTATTTT
CDR3aa: CASSFREGNTDTQYF

d_gene: .
j_gene: TRBJ2-3
abundance: .
v_gene: TRBV11-2
CDR3nt: TGTGCCAGCAGCTTAGATCGGGGCACAGATACGCAGTATTTT
CDR3aa: CASSLDRGTDTQYF

d_gene: .
j_gene: TRBJ1-2
abundance: .
v_gene: TRBV27
CDR3nt: TGTGCCAGCAGTTTCACGGGGGCTCAGTATGGCTACACCTTC
CDR3aa: CASSFTGAQYGYTF

d_gene: .
j_gene: TRBJ1-1
abundance: .
v_gene: TRBV19
CDR3nt: TGTGCCAGTAGTATGATGGGGGAAGCTTTCTTT
CDR3aa: CASSMMGEAFF

d_gene: TRBD1
j_gene: TRBJ2-5
abundance: .
v_gene: TRBV7-9
CDR3nt: TGTGCCAGCAGCCCGCCGGGACAGCAAGAGACCCAGTACTTC
CDR3aa: CASSPPGQQETQYF

d_gene: .
j_gene: TRBJ2-2
abundance: .
v_gene: TRBV25-1
CDR3nt: TGTGCCAGCAGTGATATACAGGGTAACACCGGGGAGCTGTTTTTT
CDR3aa: CASSDIQGNTGELFF

d_gene: .
j_gene: TRBJ2-3
abundance: few
v_gene: TRBV29-1
CDR3nt: TGCAGCGTTGGGGGCGCGTTAGGTACGCAGTATTTT
CDR3aa: CSVGGALGTQYF

d_gene: TRBD1
j_gene: TRBJ2-7
abundance: .
v_gene: TRBV5-6
CDR3nt: TGTGCCAGCAGCGCCGGGACAGTCTCCTACGAGCAGTACTTC
CDR3aa: CASSAGTVSYEQYF

d_gene: .
j_gene: TRBJ1-6
abundance: .
v_gene: TRBV9
CDR3nt: TGTGCCAGCAGCGTAGCCGGAACCCCCGAGGGAGGAGCGGCCCTCCACTTT
CDR3aa: CASSVAGTPEGGAALHF

d_gene: .
j_gene: TRBJ1-1
abundance: .
v_gene: TRBV30
CDR3nt: TGTGCCTGGAGCCCCACGAACACTGAAGCTTTCTTT
CDR3aa: CAWSPTNTEAFF

d_gene: .
j_gene: TRBJ1-1
abundance: .
v_gene: TRBV18
CDR3nt: TGTGCCAGCTCACCAATGAACACTGAAGCTTTCTTT
CDR3aa: CASSPMNTEAFF

d_gene: .
j_gene: TRBJ2-7
abundance: .
v_gene: TRBV29-1
CDR3nt: TGCAGCGTGGGGGGGCCAGGACTGTACGAGCAGTACTTC
CDR3aa: CSVGGPGLYEQYF

d_gene: .
j_gene: TRBJ2-7
abundance: .
v_gene: TRBV7-9
CDR3nt: TGTGCCAGCAGCTTGGGAGATTCAAAGTACGAGCAGTACTTC
CDR3aa: CASSLGDSKYEQYF

d_gene: .
j_gene: TRBJ1-2
abundance: .
v_gene: TRBV6-1
CDR3nt: TGTGCCAGCAGTGACTTACAGGCGCGGTATGGCTACACCTTC
CDR3aa: CASSDLQARYGYTF

d_gene: .
j_gene: TRBJ1-1
abundance: many
v_gene: TRBV21-1
CDR3nt: TGTGCCAGCAGCGCTGGGTTCAAGTCGAACACTGAAGCTTTCTTT
CDR3aa: CASSAGFKSNTEAFF

d_gene: .
j_gene: TRBJ1-3
abundance: .
v_gene: TRBV5-1
CDR3nt: TGCGCCAGCAGCTTCGATGGATTCTCTGGAAACACCATATATTTT
CDR3aa: CASSFDGFSGNTIYF

d_gene: .
j_gene: TRBJ2-5
abundance: .
v_gene: TRBV5-1
CDR3nt: TGCGCCAGCAGCTCTCAAGAGACCCAGTACTTC
CDR3aa: CASSSQETQYF

d_gene: .
j_gene: TRBJ2-5
abundance: few
v_gene: TRBV7-9
CDR3nt: TGTGCCAGCAGCTTAGAGGCCCAAGAGACCCAGTACTTC
CDR3aa: CASSLEAQETQYF

d_gene: .
j_gene: TRBJ2-1
abundance: .
v_gene: TRBV6-6
CDR3nt: TGTGCCAGCAGTTACTCCTTTCTAGACAATGAGCAGTTCTTC
CDR3aa: CASSYSFLDNEQFF

d_gene: .
j_gene: TRBJ2-5
abundance: .
v_gene: TRBV5-1
CDR3nt: TGCGCCAGCAGCTTGGAGGGTCAAGAGACCCAGTACTTC
CDR3aa: CASSLEGQETQYF

d_gene: TRBD1
j_gene: TRBJ1-1
abundance: few
v_gene: TRBV5-8
CDR3nt: TGTGCCAGCAGCTTGCAGGGGGGGAACACTGAAGCTTTCTTT
CDR3aa: CASSLQGGNTEAFF

d_gene: .
j_gene: TRBJ2-7
abundance: .
v_gene: TRBV7-2
CDR3nt: TGTGCCAGCAGCTTACGGCGGGGCGTTGAGCAGTACTTC
CDR3aa: CASSLRRGVEQYF

d_gene: .
j_gene: TRBJ1-6
abundance: few
v_gene: TRBV12-5
CDR3nt: TGTGCTAGTGGTATCCCGGGACTTAATTCACCCCTCCACTTT
CDR3aa: CASGIPGLNSPLHF

d_gene: .
j_gene: TRBJ2-7
abundance: .
v_gene: TRBV11-2
CDR3nt: TGTGCCAGCAGCTTTAGTTTGGGGGACCCCTACGAGCAGTACTTC
CDR3aa: CASSFSLGDPYEQYF

d_gene: .
j_gene: TRBJ2-3
abundance: few
v_gene: TRBV7-9
CDR3nt: TGTGCCAGCAGCCCAGGGCCGGATACGCAGTATTTT
CDR3aa: CASSPGPDTQYF

d_gene: .
j_gene: TRBJ1-2
abundance: few
v_gene: TRBV5-6
CDR3nt: TGTGCCAGCAGCTTGGAAGACAGGACCCCGGGCTATGGCTACACCTTC
CDR3aa: CASSLEDRTPGYGYTF

d_gene: .
j_gene: TRBJ1-2
abundance: .
v_gene: TRBV5-1
CDR3nt: TGCGCCAGCTCATGGGATGGACCGTCTTTTGGTGGCTACACCTTC
CDR3aa: CASSWDGPSFGGYTF

d_gene: .
j_gene: TRBJ1-6
abundance: .
v_gene: TRBV7-9
CDR3nt: TGTGCCAGCAGCTTAGCTCCGGGATTCTATAATTCACCCCTCCACTTT
CDR3aa: CASSLAPGFYNSPLHF

d_gene: .
j_gene: TRBJ2-5
abundance: few
v_gene: TRBV11-2
CDR3nt: TGTGCCAGCAGCTTAGTGAGGCCCGGGGAGACCCAGTACTTC
CDR3aa: CASSLVRPGETQYF

d_gene: .
j_gene: TRBJ2-7
abundance: .
v_gene: TRBV9
CDR3nt: TGTGCCAGCAGCGCCTCGGGGGCCCCCTCCTACGAGCAGTACTTC
CDR3aa: CASSASGAPSYEQYF

d_gene: .
j_gene: TRBJ2-6
abundance: many
v_gene: TRBV6-4
CDR3nt: TGTGCCAGCAGTTACAACTCTGGGGCCAACGTCCTGACTTTC
CDR3aa: CASSYNSGANVLTF

d_gene: .
j_gene: TRBJ2-5
abundance: .
v_gene: TRBV6-5
CDR3nt: TGTGCCAGCAGTTGGGGGGAGACCCAGTACTTC
CDR3aa: CASSWGETQYF

d_gene: .
j_gene: TRBJ1-1
abundance: .
v_gene: TRBV30
CDR3nt: TGTGCCTGGAGTCGGGACCCGAACACTGAAGCTTTCTTT
CDR3aa: CAWSRDPNTEAFF

d_gene: .
j_gene: TRBJ2-2
abundance: .
v_gene: TRBV2
CDR3nt: TGTGCCAGCAGTGAGATATACACCGGGGAGCTGTTTTTT
CDR3aa: CASSEIYTGELFF

d_gene: TRBD1
j_gene: TRBJ1-1
abundance: .
v_gene: TRBV6-6
CDR3nt: TGTGCCAGCAGAGACAGGGGTTCGAACACTGAAGCTTTCTTT
CDR3aa: CASRDRGSNTEAFF

d_gene: .
j_gene: TRBJ2-3
abundance: .
v_gene: TRBV6-1
CDR3nt: TGTGCCAGCAGTGGAACCGCAGTTGTAGGTCTCGAGGCAGATACGCAGTATTTT
CDR3aa: CASSGTAVVGLEADTQYF

d_gene: .
j_gene: TRBJ1-2
abundance: .
v_gene: TRBV6-5
CDR3nt: TGTGCCAGCAGTTACTCGGTTACCAATGGCTACACCTTC
CDR3aa: CASSYSVTNGYTF